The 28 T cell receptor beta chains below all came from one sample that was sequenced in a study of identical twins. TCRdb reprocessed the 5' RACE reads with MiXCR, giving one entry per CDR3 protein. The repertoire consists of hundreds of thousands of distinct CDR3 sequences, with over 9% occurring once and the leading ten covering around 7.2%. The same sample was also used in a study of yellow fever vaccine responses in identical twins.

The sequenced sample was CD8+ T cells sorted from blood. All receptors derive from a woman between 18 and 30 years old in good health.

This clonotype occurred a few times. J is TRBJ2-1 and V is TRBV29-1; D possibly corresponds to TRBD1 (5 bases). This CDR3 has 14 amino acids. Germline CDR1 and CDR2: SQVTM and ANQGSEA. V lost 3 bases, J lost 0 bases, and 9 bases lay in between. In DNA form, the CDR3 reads TGCAGCGTTGACAACAGGAGCTCCTACAATGAGCAGTTCTTC. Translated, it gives CSVDNRSSYNEQFF.

In DNA, the CDR3 is TGTGCCAGCAGCCAAAGCCGGGACAGGGGTTACACTGAAGCTTTCTTT. The encoded protein is CASSQSRDRGYTEAFF. The gene calls are TRBV3-1 and TRBJ1-1; TRBD1 matches 10 bases. CDR3 size: 16 residues. Germline CDR1 LGHDT, CDR2 YNNKEL (reference sequence). V was clipped by 2 bases and J by 3 bases; unmatched bases: 6.

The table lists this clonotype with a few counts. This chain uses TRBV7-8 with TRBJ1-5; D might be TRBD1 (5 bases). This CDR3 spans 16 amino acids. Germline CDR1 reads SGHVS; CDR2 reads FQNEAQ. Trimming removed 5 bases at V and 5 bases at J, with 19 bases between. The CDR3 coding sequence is TGTGCCAGCAGCCACAGCAGGGAGGGATGGGATCAGCCCCAGCATTTT. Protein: CASSHSREGWDQPQHF.

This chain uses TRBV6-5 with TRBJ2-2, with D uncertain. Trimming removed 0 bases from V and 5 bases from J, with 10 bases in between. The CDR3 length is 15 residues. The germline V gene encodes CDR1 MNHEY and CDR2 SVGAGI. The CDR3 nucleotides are TGTGCCAGCAGTTACTCGATATTGGGAACCGGGGAGCTGTTTTTT. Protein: CASSYSILGTGELFF.

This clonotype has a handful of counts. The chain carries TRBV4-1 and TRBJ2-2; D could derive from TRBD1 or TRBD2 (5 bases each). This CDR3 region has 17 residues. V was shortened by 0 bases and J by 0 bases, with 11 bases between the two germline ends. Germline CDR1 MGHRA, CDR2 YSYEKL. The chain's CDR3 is CASSQDTGRSNTGELFF. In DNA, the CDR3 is TGCGCCAGCAGCCAAGATACGGGGCGCTCGAACACCGGGGAGCTGTTTTTT.

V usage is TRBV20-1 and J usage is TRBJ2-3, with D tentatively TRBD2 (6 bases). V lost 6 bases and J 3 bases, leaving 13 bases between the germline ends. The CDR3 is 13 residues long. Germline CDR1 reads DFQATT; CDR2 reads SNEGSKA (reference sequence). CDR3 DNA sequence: TGCAGTGCCCGGGGGATCGGGACAGATACGCAGTATTTT. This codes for CSARGIGTDTQYF.

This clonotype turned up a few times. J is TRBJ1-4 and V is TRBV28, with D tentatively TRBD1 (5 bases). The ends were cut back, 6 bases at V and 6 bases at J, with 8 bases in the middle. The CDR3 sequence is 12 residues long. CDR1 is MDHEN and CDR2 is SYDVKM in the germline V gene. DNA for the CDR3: TGTGCCAGCAGCGACAGCGATGAAAAACTGTTTTTT. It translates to CASSDSDEKLFF. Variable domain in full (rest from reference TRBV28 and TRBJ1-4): DVKVTQSSRYLVKRTGEKVFLECVQDMDHENMFWYRQDPGLGLRLIYFSYDVKMKEKGDIPEGYSVSREKKERFSLILESASTNQTSMYLCASSDSDEKLFFGSGTQLSVL.

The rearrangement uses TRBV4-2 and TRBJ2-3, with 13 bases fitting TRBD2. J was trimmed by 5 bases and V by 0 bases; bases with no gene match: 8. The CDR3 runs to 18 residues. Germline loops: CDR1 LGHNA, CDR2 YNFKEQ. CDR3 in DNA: TGTGCCAGCAGCCAAGAAGAACTAGCGGGGGGGCCAGGAGATACGCAGTATTTT. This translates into CASSQEELAGGPGDTQYF.

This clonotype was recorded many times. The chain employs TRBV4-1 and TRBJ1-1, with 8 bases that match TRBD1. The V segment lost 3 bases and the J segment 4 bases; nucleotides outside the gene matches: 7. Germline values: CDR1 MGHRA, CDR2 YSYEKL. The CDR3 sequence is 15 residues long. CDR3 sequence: CASSHARTGSTEAFF. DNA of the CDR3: TGCGCCAGCAGCCATGCCCGGACAGGGAGCACTGAAGCTTTCTTT.

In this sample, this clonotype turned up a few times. For the CDR3, the DNA is TGTGCCACCGCCAGCGGGAGCTCCTACAATGAGCAGTTCTTC. This encodes CATASGSSYNEQFF. V is TRBV24-1 and J is TRBJ2-1; TRBD2 matches at 8 bases. The length of the CDR3 is 14 residues. Trimming took 9 bases from V and 0 from J; bases not matched to a gene: 3. In germline, CDR1 is KGHDR, CDR2 SFDVKD.

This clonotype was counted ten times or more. CDR3 loop: CSAGTSSYNEQFF. CDR3 bases: TGCAGCGCCGGGACTAGCTCCTACAATGAGCAGTTCTTC. J is TRBJ2-1 and V is TRBV29-1; 8 bases align to TRBD2. CDR3 length equals 13 residues. After removal of 7 bases from V and 0 bases from J, the junction contained 2 bases not matched to a gene. CDR1 and CDR2 from the germline V gene are SQVTM and ANQGSEA.

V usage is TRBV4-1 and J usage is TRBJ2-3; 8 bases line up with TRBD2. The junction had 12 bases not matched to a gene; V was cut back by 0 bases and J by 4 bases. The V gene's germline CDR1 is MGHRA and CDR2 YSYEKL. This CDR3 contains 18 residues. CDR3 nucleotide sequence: TGCGCCAGCAGCCAAGATTGGACTAGCACCTTCGTGGCAGATACGCAGTATTTT. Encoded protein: CASSQDWTSTFVADTQYF.

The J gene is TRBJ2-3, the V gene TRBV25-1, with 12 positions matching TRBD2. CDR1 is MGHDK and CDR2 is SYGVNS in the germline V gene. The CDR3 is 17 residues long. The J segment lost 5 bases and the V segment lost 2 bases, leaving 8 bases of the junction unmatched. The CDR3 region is CASSEALAGGPRDTQYF. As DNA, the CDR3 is TGTGCCAGCAGTGAAGCTCTAGCGGGAGGGCCTCGAGATACGCAGTATTTT.

CDR3 nucleotides: TGCGCCAGCAGCCCCGGGGTCGCGAGCTCCTACAATGAGCAGTTCTTC. This encodes CASSPGVASSYNEQFF. The J gene is TRBJ2-1, the V gene TRBV5-1, with D possibly TRBD2 on 5 matching bases. Germline assignment: CDR1 SGHRS and CDR2 YFSETQ. The CDR3 has 16 amino acids. V lost 4 bases to trimming and J lost 0 bases, with 14 bases between them.

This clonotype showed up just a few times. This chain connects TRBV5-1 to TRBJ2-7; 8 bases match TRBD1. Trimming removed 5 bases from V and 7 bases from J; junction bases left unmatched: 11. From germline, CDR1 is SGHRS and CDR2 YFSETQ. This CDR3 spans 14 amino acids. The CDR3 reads CASRVDRVRWEQYF. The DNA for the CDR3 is TGCGCCAGCAGAGTGGACAGGGTGAGGTGGGAGCAGTACTTC.

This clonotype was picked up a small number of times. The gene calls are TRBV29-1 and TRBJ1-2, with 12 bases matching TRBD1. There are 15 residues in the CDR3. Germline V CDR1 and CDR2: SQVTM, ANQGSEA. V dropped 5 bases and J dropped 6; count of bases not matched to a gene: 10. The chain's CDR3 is CSVLTSGTGGHGYTF. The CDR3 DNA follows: TGCAGCGTTTTGACCTCCGGGACAGGGGGCCATGGCTACACCTTC.

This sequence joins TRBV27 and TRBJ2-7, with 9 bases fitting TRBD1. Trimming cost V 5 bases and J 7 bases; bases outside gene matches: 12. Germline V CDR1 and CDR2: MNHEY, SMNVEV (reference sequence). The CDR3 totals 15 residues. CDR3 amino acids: CASSQGRDRVREQYF. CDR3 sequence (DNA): TGTGCCAGCAGTCAAGGAAGGGACAGGGTGAGGGAGCAGTACTTC.

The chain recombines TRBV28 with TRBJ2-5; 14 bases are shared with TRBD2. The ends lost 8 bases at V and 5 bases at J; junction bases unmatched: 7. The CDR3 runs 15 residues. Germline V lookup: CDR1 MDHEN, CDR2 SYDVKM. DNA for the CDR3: TGTGCCAGCGGGACTAGCGGGAGAGGAACGGAGACCCAGTACTTC. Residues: CASGTSGRGTETQYF. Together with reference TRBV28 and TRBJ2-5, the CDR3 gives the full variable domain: DVKVTQSSRYLVKRTGEKVFLECVQDMDHENMFWYRQDPGLGLRLIYFSYDVKMKEKGDIPEGYSVSREKKERFSLILESASTNQTSMYLCASGTSGRGTETQYFGPGTRLLVL.

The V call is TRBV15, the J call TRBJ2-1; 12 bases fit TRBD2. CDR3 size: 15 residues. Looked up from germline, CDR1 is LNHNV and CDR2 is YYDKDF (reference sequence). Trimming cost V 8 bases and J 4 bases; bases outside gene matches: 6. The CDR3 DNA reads TGTGCCACCGAAACTCTAGCGGGAGGGTACAATGAGCAGTTCTTC. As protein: CATETLAGGYNEQFF.

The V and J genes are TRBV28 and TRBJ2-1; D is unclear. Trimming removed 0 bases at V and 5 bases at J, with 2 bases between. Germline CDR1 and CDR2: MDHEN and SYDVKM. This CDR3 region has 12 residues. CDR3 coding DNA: TGTGCCAGCAGTTTATGGAACAATGAGCAGTTCTTC. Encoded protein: CASSLWNNEQFF.

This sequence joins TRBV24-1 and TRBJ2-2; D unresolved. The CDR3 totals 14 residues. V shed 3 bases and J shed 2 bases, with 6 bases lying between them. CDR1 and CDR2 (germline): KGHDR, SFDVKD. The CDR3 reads CATSDMENTGELFF. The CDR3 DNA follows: TGTGCCACCAGTGATATGGAAAACACCGGGGAGCTGTTTTTT.

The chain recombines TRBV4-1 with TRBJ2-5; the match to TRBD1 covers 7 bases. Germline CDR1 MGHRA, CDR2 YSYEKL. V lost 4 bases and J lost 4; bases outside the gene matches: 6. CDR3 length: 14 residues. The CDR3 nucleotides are TGCGCCAGCAGCCCGCTGACAGGGAGAGAGACCCAGTACTTC. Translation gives CASSPLTGRETQYF.

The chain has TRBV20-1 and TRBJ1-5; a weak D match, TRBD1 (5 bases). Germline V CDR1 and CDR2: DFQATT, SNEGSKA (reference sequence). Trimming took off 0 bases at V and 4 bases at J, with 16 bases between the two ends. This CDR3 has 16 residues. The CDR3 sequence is CSARDIWAGRNQPQHF. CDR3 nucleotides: TGCAGTGCTAGAGATATATGGGCGGGACGGAATCAGCCCCAGCATTTT.

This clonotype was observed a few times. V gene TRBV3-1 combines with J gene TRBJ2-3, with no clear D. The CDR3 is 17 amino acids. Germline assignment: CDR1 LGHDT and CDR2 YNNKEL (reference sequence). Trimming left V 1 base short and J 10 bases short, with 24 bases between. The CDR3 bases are TGTGCCAGCAGCCAAGTAACATATGACCCACTAACTGTGGCGCAGTATTTT. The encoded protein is CASSQVTYDPLTVAQYF.

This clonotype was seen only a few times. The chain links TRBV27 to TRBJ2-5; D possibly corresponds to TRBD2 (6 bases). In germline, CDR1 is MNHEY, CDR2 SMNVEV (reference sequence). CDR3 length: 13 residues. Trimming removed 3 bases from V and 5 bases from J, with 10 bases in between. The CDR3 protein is CASSFGTLETQYF. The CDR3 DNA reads TGTGCCAGCAGTTTCGGGACTCTTGAGACCCAGTACTTC.

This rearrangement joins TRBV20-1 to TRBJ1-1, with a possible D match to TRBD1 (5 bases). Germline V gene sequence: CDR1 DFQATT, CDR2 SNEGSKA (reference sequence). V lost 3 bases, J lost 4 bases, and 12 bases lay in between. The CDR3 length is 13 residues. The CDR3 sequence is CSAREGWGTEAFF. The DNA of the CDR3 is TGCAGTGCTAGGGAGGGGTGGGGCACTGAAGCTTTCTTT.

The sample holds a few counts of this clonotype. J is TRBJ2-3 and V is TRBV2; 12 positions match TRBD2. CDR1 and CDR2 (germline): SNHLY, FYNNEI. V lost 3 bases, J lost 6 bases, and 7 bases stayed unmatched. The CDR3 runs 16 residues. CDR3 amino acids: CASSEWLAGGIDTQYF. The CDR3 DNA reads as TGTGCCAGCAGTGAGTGGCTAGCGGGAGGGATTGATACGCAGTATTTT.

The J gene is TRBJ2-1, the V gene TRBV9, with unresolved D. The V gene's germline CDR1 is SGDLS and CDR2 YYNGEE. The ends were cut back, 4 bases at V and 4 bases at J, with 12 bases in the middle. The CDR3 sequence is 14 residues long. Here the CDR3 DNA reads TGTGCCAGCAGCCTTTATTCGGATTACAATGAGCAGTTCTTC. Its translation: CASSLYSDYNEQFF.